This TCR beta chain was sequenced during a study of HIV-infected patients and healthy controls. Germline CDR1 and CDR2: SGHRS and YFSETQ. Trimming cost V 0 bases and J 2 bases, with 11 bases left between them. The CDR3 has 15 amino acids. TCRdb called the 5' RACE reads again in MiXCR, with one record for every CDR3 protein. The profile shows 60,000 to 70,000 distinct CDR3 sequences, around 21% of them singletons. Sequencing was carried out using CD4+ T cells from blood. The V gene is TRBV5-1, the J gene TRBJ1-2, with unresolved D. The sequence came from a human donor in good health. DNA for the CDR3: TGCGCCAGCAGCTTGGTCGTTTCGGGGAACTATGGCTACACCTTC. Translation: CASSLVVSGNYGYTF.